These T cell receptor beta chains were read from a single sample in a study of CD8 T cells in ankylosing spondylitis. TCRdb passed the 5' RACE reads through MiXCR, listing each CDR3 protein once. Here the sample spans around 770,000 distinct CDR3 sequences, roughly 20% being singletons. The sequencing sample was made of blood, either unsorted or a sorted T cell fraction (not recorded which). The receptor set was obtained from a male donor with ankylosing spondylitis. Each CDR3 is given with its conserved first and last residue. Fields, in order: V gene, J gene, CDR3 protein.

TRBV9	TRBJ1-1	CASSVIPGGRTEAFF
TRBV9	TRBJ2-7	CASSDDSLGEQYF
TRBV9	TRBJ2-7	CASSASDRGLGEQYF
TRBV15	TRBJ2-5	CATSRLRPGQGKETQYF
TRBV20-1	TRBJ2-7	CSARVGTPPYEQYF
TRBV12-3/TRBV12-4	TRBJ1-6	CASSFAGDNSPLHF
TRBV20-1	TRBJ1-2	CCASGGGRYSENYGYTF
TRBV12-3/TRBV12-4	TRBJ2-5	CASRVAETQYF
TRBV5-1	TRBJ1-2	CASSLGQDYYGYTF
TRBV6-2/TRBV6-3	TRBJ2-7	CASSPPTQGGSYEQYF
TRBV4-3	TRBJ1-1	CASSQDGPGTEAFF
TRBV5-1	TRBJ1-2	CASSLVEGMGEGYTF
TRBV6-1	TRBJ1-2	CASSRTGIYGYTF